The rows below give T cell receptor beta chains drawn from one sample of a study of T cell repertoires in cytomegalovirus infection. One entry per CDR3 protein results from TCRdb running MiXCR on the reads. Of roughly 500,000 distinct CDR3 sequences listed, 15% to 20% are singletons. The sequenced material came from CD8+ T cells from PBMCs. These receptors were taken from a human donor in good health (CMV status not recorded). Some clones in this sample may be carry-over from other donors' samples. The CDR3 runs from the conserved cysteine through the conserved F or W. A D gene is named only where the DNA matches it firmly. Size is stated for part of the rows, as once, few or many counts, or as a class when the clone is expanded.

V gene	clone size	D gene	J gene	CDR3 protein	CDR3 DNA
TRBV27	NA	TRBD2	TRBJ2-3	CASTAAGTDTQYF	TGTGCCAGCACCGCAGCGGGGACAGATACGCAGTATTTT
TRBV29-1	NA	NA	TRBJ2-7	CSVELRERTYEQYF	TGCAGCGTTGAGCTCAGGGAGAGAACCTACGAGCAGTACTTC
TRBV9	NA	NA	TRBJ2-7	CASSPSQGTSYEQYF	TGTGCCAGCAGCCCCTCCCAGGGCACCTCCTACGAGCAGTACTTC
TRBV19	many	TRBD2	TRBJ2-5	CASSPSGGDTEETQYF	TGTGCCAGTAGTCCTTCCGGGGGGGACACAGAAGAGACCCAGTACTTC
TRBV7-8	many	NA	TRBJ2-4	CASSLGAAKNIQYF	TGTGCCAGCAGCTTAGGGGCGGCCAAAAACATTCAGTACTTC
TRBV7-9	many	NA	TRBJ1-2	CASSPGLYGYTF	TGTGCCAGCAGCCCGGGACTCTATGGCTACACCTTC
TRBV5-1	NA	TRBD2	TRBJ2-7	CASSFGGSGDEQYF	TGCGCCAGCAGCTTTGGCGGGAGCGGCGACGAGCAGTACTTC
TRBV5-4	NA	NA	TRBJ2-2	CASIPAPDLNTGELFF	TGTGCCAGCATCCCCGCACCGGACTTGAACACCGGGGAGCTGTTTTTT
TRBV6-1	many	TRBD1	TRBJ1-2	CASSPRPGQGYVSYGYTF	TGTGCCAGCAGTCCCAGGCCGGGACAGGGGTACGTCAGCTATGGCTACACCTTC
TRBV7-9	many	NA	TRBJ2-7	CASSPPTGSLFEQYF	TGTGCCAGCAGCCCTCCAACAGGGTCCCTTTTCGAGCAGTACTTC
TRBV27	many	TRBD1	TRBJ2-1	CASSPGTGGSNEQFF	TGTGCCAGCAGTCCCGGGACAGGGGGTTCCAATGAGCAGTTCTTC
TRBV3-1	NA	NA	TRBJ2-4	CASSQDRGIGGVKNIQYF	TGTGCCAGCAGCCAAGATCGGGGGATCGGAGGAGTCAAAAACATTCAGTACTTC
TRBV4-2	few	NA	TRBJ1-1	CASSQEWGDLNTEAFF	TGTGCCAGCAGCCAAGAGTGGGGGGATTTGAACACTGAAGCTTTCTTT
TRBV15	NA	NA	TRBJ2-5	CATSRAPRGGGNQETQYF	TGTGCCACCAGCAGAGCCCCAAGGGGGGGAGGAAATCAAGAGACCCAGTACTTC
TRBV12-3/TRBV12-4	many	TRBD2	TRBJ2-4	CASSLTGTSGLIAKNIQYF	TGTGCCAGCAGCTTGACCGGGACTAGCGGGCTTATAGCCAAAAACATTCAGTACTTC
TRBV19	many	NA	TRBJ2-1	CASSRASRSSYNEQFF	TGTGCCAGTAGTAGGGCTAGCAGAAGCTCCTACAATGAGCAGTTCTTC
TRBV19	few	TRBD1	TRBJ2-5	CASTGTGEETQYF	TGTGCCAGCACTGGGACAGGAGAAGAGACCCAGTACTTC
TRBV13	NA	TRBD1	TRBJ2-7	CASSKNRGYEQYF	TGTGCCAGCAGCAAAAACAGGGGGTACGAGCAGTACTTC
TRBV15	NA	NA	TRBJ1-2	CATSRDQRINVDGYTF	TGTGCCACCAGCAGAGATCAGCGGATTAATGTGGATGGCTACACCTTC
TRBV28	many	TRBD2	TRBJ2-7	CASSSPRRLAGGPGEQYF	TGTGCCAGCAGTTCCCCCCGGAGGTTAGCGGGAGGGCCGGGCGAGCAGTACTTC
TRBV6-4	NA	NA	TRBJ2-1	CASSDSRGRNEQFF	TGTGCCAGCAGTGACTCCAGGGGGAGGAATGAGCAGTTCTTC
TRBV27	NA	NA	TRBJ1-1	CASTGLGGNTEAFF	TGTGCCAGCACCGGATTGGGGGGGAACACTGAAGCTTTCTTT
TRBV7-9	many	TRBD2	TRBJ2-7	CALNPLAASYEQYF	TGTGCCCTAAATCCCCTAGCGGCCTCCTACGAGCAGTACTTC
TRBV10-3	many	TRBD2	TRBJ2-5	CAISESPGGPETQYF	TGTGCCATCAGTGAGTCGCCGGGGGGGCCGGAGACCCAGTACTTC
TRBV7-9	many	TRBD2	TRBJ2-2	CASSQTSGSNTGELFF	TGTGCCAGCAGCCAGACTAGCGGGAGCAACACCGGGGAGCTGTTTTTT
TRBV7-9	many	NA	TRBJ2-3	CASNALQREWEEEDTQYF	TGTGCCAGCAATGCCCTACAGCGCGAATGGGAGGAGGAAGATACGCAGTATTTT